This T cell receptor (beta chain) was identified in a study of cytomegalovirus exposure and HLA in healthy donors. PCR primers comprised 60 Vbeta and 13 Jbeta primers. Using immunoSEQ multiplex PCR, the repertoire was profiled, and TCRdb retains in-frame clones only, with some absent. The data hold about 69,000 clones, with 65% to 70% observed a single time. Donors had nominal health at sampling but likely had unrecorded immune exposures. The trim removed 7 bases at V and 9 bases at J, leaving 7 bases unmatched. Germline loops: CDR1 LNHDA, CDR2 SQIVND (reference sequence). The CDR3 totals 13 residues.

The sample consisted of PBMCs. The sequence derives from a male donor in good health and CMV-seropositive. The V and J genes are TRBV19 and TRBJ2-1, with 9 bases matching TRBD2. CDR3 protein: CASTRREGGEQFF. For the CDR3, the DNA is TGTGCCAGTACGCGGCGGGAGGGAGGTGAGCAGTTCTTC.